These T cell receptor beta chains were read from a single sample in a study of cytomegalovirus exposure and HLA in healthy donors. Clones were read by immunoSEQ multiplex PCR, and TCRdb kept only the in-frame ones, dropping some. In the table there are approximately 150,000 clones, about 70% of which are singletons. Sequenced input: PBMCs. Receptors were obtained from a woman aged 40 to 49 in good health and CMV-seronegative. CDR3s include the opening cysteine and the closing phenylalanine or tryptophan. The D gene is left open where the match is weak. Part of the rows lack a size; the others show once, few, many or a class for expanded clones.

cdr3_aa	cdr3_nt	clone_size	d_call	j_call	v_call	cdr3_length
CASSLLPGQQANEKLFF	TGTGCCAGCAGTTTACTTCCGGGACAGCAAGCAAATGAAAAACTGTTTTTT	.	TRBD1	TRBJ1-4	TRBV27	17
CASSLPGLPTYEQYF	TGTGCCAGCAGCTTACCTGGACTACCTACCTACGAGCAGTACTTC	.	.	TRBJ2-7	TRBV5-4	15
CASSQFGTGGTGELFF	TGCGCCAGCAGCCAGTTCGGGACAGGGGGGACCGGGGAGCTGTTTTTT	.	TRBD1	TRBJ2-2	TRBV5-1	16
CASSLSRPAGELFF	TGCGCCAGCAGCTTGTCTCGCCCGGCCGGGGAGCTGTTTTTT	.	.	TRBJ2-2	TRBV5-1	14
CATNRGAPVGQYF	TGTGCCACCAATAGGGGCGCCCCTGTTGGGCAGTACTTC	.	.	TRBJ2-5	TRBV2	13
CASSQSYRAEAFF	TGTGCCAGCAGCCAGTCTTACAGGGCTGAAGCTTTCTTT	.	.	TRBJ1-1	TRBV5-4	13
CASSFQGSDGYTF	TGCGCCAGCAGCTTCCAGGGTTCCGATGGCTACACCTTC	.	.	TRBJ1-2	TRBV5-1	13
CASSTFPGSNQPQHF	TGTGCCAGTAGTACCTTTCCCGGTAGCAATCAGCCCCAGCATTTT	.	.	TRBJ1-5	TRBV19	15
CASSQERIKKFF	TGCGCCAGCAGCCAAGAGAGAATTAAGAAGTTCTTC	.	.	TRBJ2-1	TRBV4-1	12
CASASGRPSGELFF	TGTGCCAGCGCGAGCGGGAGGCCCTCCGGGGAGCTGTTTTTT	.	TRBD2	TRBJ2-2	TRBV9	14
CATQDINEKLFF	TGTGCCACACAGGACATTAATGAAAAACTGTTTTTT	.	.	TRBJ1-4	TRBV2	12
CASSPSGAGPYEQYF	TGCGCCAGCAGCCCCTCGGGAGCGGGGCCCTACGAGCAGTACTTC	.	TRBD2	TRBJ2-7	TRBV5-1	15
CASSLGLAGVGDTQYF	TGCGCCAGCAGCTTGGGACTAGCGGGAGTCGGAGATACGCAGTATTTT	.	TRBD2	TRBJ2-3	TRBV5-1	16
CASSEYRGSYEQYF	TGTGCCAGCAGTGAGTACAGGGGATCCTACGAGCAGTACTTC	.	TRBD1	TRBJ2-7	TRBV6-1	14
CASSSWGGNQPQHF	TGTGCCAGCTCGTCCTGGGGGGGCAATCAGCCCCAGCATTTT	.	.	TRBJ1-5	TRBV18	14
CASSPGEGDQPQHF	TGCGCCAGCAGCCCCGGGGAGGGTGATCAGCCCCAGCATTTT	few	.	TRBJ1-5	TRBV5-1	14
CASSVNPRERAFF	TGTGCCAGCAGTGTTAACCCAAGAGAAAGAGCTTTCTTT	once	.	TRBJ1-1	TRBV6-1	13
CASSPGTGSDSPLHF	TGTGCCAGCTCACCTGGGACAGGGAGCGATTCACCCCTCCACTTT	.	TRBD1	TRBJ1-6	TRBV18	15
CSSFLWDRGMETQYF	.	.	.	TRBJ2-5	TRBV7-9	15
CASSLFGSGGSDTQYF	TGTGCCAGCAGTTTATTCGGGTCGGGGGGGTCAGATACGCAGTATTTT	.	TRBD2	TRBJ2-3	TRBV27	16
CSSSPTRGEQYF	TGTTCCAGCAGCCCTACAAGGGGGGAGCAGTACTTC	.	.	TRBJ2-7	TRBV7-9	12
CSVPKRGASYNEQFF	TGCAGCGTGCCTAAGCGGGGGGCTTCCTACAATGAGCAGTTCTTC	.	TRBD2	TRBJ2-1	TRBV29-1	15
CASRLVGTASNYGYTF	TGTGCAAGTCGCTTAGTTGGGACAGCATCTAACTATGGCTACACCTTC	.	.	TRBJ1-2	TRBV12-2	16
CASSYPTGYEQYF	TGTGCCAGCAGTTACCCGACAGGTTACGAGCAGTACTTC	.	.	TRBJ2-7	TRBV6-5	13
CASSLRTGYTGELFF	TGTGCCAGCAGCTTAAGAACAGGGTACACCGGGGAGCTGTTTTTT	once	.	TRBJ2-2	TRBV5-8	15
CASSPSSGVLSYEQYF	TGTGCCAGCAGTCCGTCTAGCGGGGTGTTATCCTACGAGCAGTACTTC	.	TRBD2	TRBJ2-7	TRBV27	16
CATSREPMRELFF	TGTGCCACCAGCAGAGAACCTATGAGGGAGCTGTTTTTT	once	.	TRBJ2-2	TRBV15	13
CASRGTGLSQPQHF	TGTGCCAGCAGGGGGACAGGGTTAAGTCAGCCCCAGCATTTT	few	TRBD1	TRBJ1-5	TRBV2	14
CSVAGIKQFF	TGCAGCGTTGCGGGTATCAAGCAGTTCTTC	.	.	TRBJ2-1	TRBV29-1	10
CASSPSGGALSYEQYF	TGTGCCAGCTCACCAAGTGGGGGGGCCCTCTCCTACGAGCAGTACTTC	.	.	TRBJ2-7	TRBV18	16
CASSARVVSGNTIYF	TGTGCCAGCAGCGCCAGGGTAGTCTCTGGAAACACCATATATTTT	few	.	TRBJ1-3	TRBV7-9	15
CASSPPQGAYEQYF	TGTGCCAGCTCACCCCCACAGGGGGCCTACGAGCAGTACTTC	few	TRBD1	TRBJ2-7	TRBV18	14
CASSLFSAGATNQPQHF	TGTGCCAGCAGCTTATTTAGTGCGGGGGCTACCAATCAGCCCCAGCATTTT	.	.	TRBJ1-5	TRBV7-9	17
CASNPGYSYNEQFF	TGTGCCTCAAACCCAGGATACTCCTACAATGAGCAGTTCTTC	.	.	TRBJ2-1	TRBV19	14
CASTYEETQYF	TGTGCCAGCACCTACGAGGAGACCCAGTACTTC	.	.	TRBJ2-5	TRBV2	11
CASSLRDKSSYNEQFF	TGTGCCAGCAGCCTCCGGGACAAAAGCTCCTACAATGAGCAGTTCTTC	.	.	TRBJ2-1	TRBV13	16
CASSWLGGNTEAFF	TGTGCCAGCAGCTGGCTGGGGGGGAACACTGAAGCTTTCTTT	.	.	TRBJ1-1	TRBV5-5	14
CASSESGGTEAFF	TGCGCCAGCAGTGAGTCCGGTGGCACTGAAGCTTTCTTT	.	.	TRBJ1-1	TRBV10-2	13
CASSPPWTGLNTIYF	TGTGCCAGCAGCCCGCCCTGGACAGGGCTAAACACCATATATTTT	once	TRBD1	TRBJ1-3	TRBV11-2	15
CASSYPHSGGGEQYF	TGTGCCAGCAGTTACCCCCACTCCGGGGGGGGCGAGCAGTACTTC	.	TRBD2	TRBJ2-7	TRBV6-5	15
CASSQDKGGRIQYF	TGTGCCAGCAGCCAAGACAAGGGGGGGCGCATTCAGTACTTC	.	.	TRBJ2-4	TRBV7-2	14
CASSVFYEQYF	TGTGCCAGCAGTGTATTCTACGAGCAGTACTTC	few	.	TRBJ2-7	TRBV2	11
CASSPPERAGGWDEQFF	TGTGCCAGCTCACCACCGGAACGAGCGGGAGGATGGGATGAGCAGTTCTTC	few	TRBD2	TRBJ2-1	TRBV18	17
CASTGQTNYGYTF	TGTGCCAGCACGGGACAGACAAACTATGGCTACACCTTC	once	TRBD1	TRBJ1-2	TRBV2	13
CASSYSTAGGNTEAFF	TGTGCCAGCAGTTACTCGACGGCAGGGGGGAACACTGAAGCTTTCTTT	few	TRBD1	TRBJ1-1	TRBV6-6	16
CASGPYGYTF	TGTGCCAGCGGGCCCTATGGCTACACCTTC	.	.	TRBJ1-2	TRBV28	10
CASSSVSTGLAGSEQYF	TGTGCCAGCAGTAGTGTGTCGACGGGACTAGCGGGGTCCGAGCAGTACTTC	.	TRBD2	TRBJ2-7	TRBV28	17
CASGYSLPGYEQYF	TGTGCCAGCGGGTATAGTCTCCCAGGCTACGAGCAGTACTTC	.	.	TRBJ2-7	TRBV6-1	14
CASSRTGEGQPQHF	TGTGCCAGCTCCCGGACAGGGGAAGGTCAGCCCCAGCATTTT	.	TRBD1	TRBJ1-5	TRBV18	14
CASGFGRYQPQHF	TGTGCTAGTGGTTTCGGCAGGTATCAGCCCCAGCATTTT	.	.	TRBJ1-5	TRBV12-5	13
CASSEGPGTEAFF	TGTGCCAGCAGTGAAGGCCCGGGGACTGAAGCTTTCTTT	.	.	TRBJ1-1	TRBV2	13
CASSETSGLQFF	TGTGCCAGCAGTGAAACCTCGGGGTTGCAGTTCTTC	.	.	TRBJ2-1	TRBV28	12
CATSRGKRGTYEQYF	TGTGCCACCAGCAGAGGCAAGCGGGGCACCTACGAGCAGTACTTC	few	TRBD2	TRBJ2-7	TRBV15	15
CASSPGLAGDDPHEQYF	TGTGCCAGCAGCCCGGGACTAGCGGGAGACGACCCTCACGAGCAGTACTTC	.	TRBD2	TRBJ2-7	TRBV7-9	17
CASSSGLAGGETQYF	TGTGCCAGCAGCTCGGGACTAGCGGGAGGAGAGACCCAGTACTTC	.	TRBD2	TRBJ2-5	TRBV11-2	15